This paragraph reports one TCR beta chain. Its specificity is not known. Trimming removed 1 base from V and 0 bases from J, with 10 bases in between. The CDR3 consists of 15 residues. Germline CDR1 SEHNR, CDR2 FQNEAQ (reference sequence). This sample was included in a study of B cell selection in AIRE deficiency. The data were produced by immunoSEQ multiplex PCR, yet TCRdb's version contains in-frame clones alone and is incomplete. The data contain some 21,000 clones, about 94% of them singletons. Regulatory T cells were sorted as CD4+CD25hiCD127low/negative. General study results and limits: Patient Tconv and Treg cells showed healthy-like TCRBV usage, CDR3 length, diversity. TCRbeta-only data showed roughly a third of shared healthy Treg sequences in healthy Tconv. Roughly 29% of healthy-shared Treg TCRbeta sequences appeared in patient Tconv cells.

The chain carries TRBV7-9 and TRBJ2-7; D may be TRBD2 (6 bases). This receptor was identified in a human donor with AIRE deficiency. The sequenced sample was Tregs sorted from PBMCs. CDR3 DNA sequence: TGTGCCAGCAGCTTAGGCGGGGCCGCCTCCTACGAGCAGTACTTC. The encoded protein is CASSLGGAASYEQYF. The variable domain in full, completed from reference TRBV7-9 and TRBJ2-7, reads DTGVSQNPRHKITKRGQNVTFRCDPISEHNRLYWYRQTLGQGPEFLTYFQNEAQLEKSRLLSDRFSAERPKGSFSTLEIQRTEQGDSAMYLCASSLGGAASYEQYFGPGTRLTVT.